These 10 T cell receptor beta chains share one sample of origin, sequenced in a study of shared clonotypes between healthy human individuals. Profiled with immunoSEQ multiplex PCR; TCRdb holds only in-frame clones, not every one. The data show some 1.5 million clones, approximately 97% seen once. Source material: naive CD4+ T cells sorted from blood. The subset here: CD45RA+ positively selected. Receptors originate from a man under 40 in good health.

This chain joins TRBV5-4 and TRBJ1-4; D is possibly TRBD1 (6 bases). Trimming pared 4 bases from V and 3 bases from J, leaving 10 bases between. CDR3 length: 14 residues. From germline, CDR1 is SGHNT and CDR2 YYREEE (reference sequence). This chain's CDR3 is CASSLGGPNEKLFF. The DNA for the CDR3 is TGTGCCAGCAGCCTAGGGGGACCTAATGAAAAACTGTTTTTT.

The rearrangement uses TRBV11-1 and TRBJ2-1; TRBD1 aligns across 7 bases. Germline CDR1 is SGHAT and CDR2 is FQDESV (reference sequence). This CDR3 has 15 amino acids. The ends lost 5 bases at V and 2 bases at J; junction bases unmatched: 6. The CDR3 here is CASSPDRVTYNEQFF. CDR3 bases: TGTGCCAGCAGCCCAGACAGGGTTACCTACAATGAGCAGTTCTTC.

The chain combines TRBV11-2 with TRBJ2-1; 8 bases map to TRBD2. Germline V lookup: CDR1 SGHAT, CDR2 FQNNGV. The CDR3 has 16 residues. The V and J ends lost 2 bases and 7 bases, in that order; junction bases with no gene match: 10. This chain's CDR3 is CASSLRGAGERNEQFF. The DNA of the CDR3 is TGTGCCAGCAGCTTAAGAGGAGCGGGAGAGAGGAATGAGCAGTTCTTC.

This clone was observed a single time. The V gene is TRBV5-1, the J gene TRBJ2-7; 9 bases are shared with TRBD1. Germline-derived CDR1 and CDR2 are SGHRS and YFSETQ. Trimming at V came to 3 bases and at J to 6 bases, leaving 10 bases not matched to a gene. CDR3 length: 15 amino acids. The CDR3 coding sequence is TGCGCCAGCAGCTCGTCCGGGACAGGGATTGGCGAGCAGTACTTC. Protein: CASSSSGTGIGEQYF. Together with reference TRBV5-1 and TRBJ2-7, the CDR3 gives the full variable domain: KAGVTQTPRYLIKTRGQQVTLSCSPISGHRSVSWYQQTPGQGLQFLFEYFSETQRNKGNFPGRFSGRQFSNSRSEMNVSTLELGDSALYLCASSSSGTGIGEQYFGPGTRLTVT.

The V gene is TRBV9, the J gene TRBJ2-7, with 9 nucleotides matching TRBD2. CDR1 and CDR2 from the germline V gene are SGDLS and YYNGEE. CDR3 size: 17 residues. The ends lost 0 bases at V and 4 bases at J; junction bases unmatched: 11. The CDR3 loop is CASSVAPSGRILYEQYF. The CDR3, as DNA: TGTGCCAGCAGCGTAGCCCCCAGCGGGAGGATCCTATACGAGCAGTACTTC.

This chain connects TRBV11-2 to TRBJ2-6, with TRBD1 matching 10 bases. This CDR3 comprises 18 residues. The germline V gene has CDR1 SGHAT and CDR2 FQNNGV. Unmatched junction bases numbered 4, after V lost 2 bases and J lost 0 bases. The CDR3 DNA reads as TGTGCCAGCAGCTTAACGAGGACAGGGGGCTCTGGGGCCAACGTCCTGACTTTC. Translated: CASSLTRTGGSGANVLTF. The whole variable domain, filled in from reference TRBV11-2 and TRBJ2-6, reads EAGVAQSPRYKIIEKRQSVAFWCNPISGHATLYWYQQILGQGPKLLIQFQNNGVVDDSQLPKDRFSAERLKGVDSTLKIQPAKLEDSAVYLCASSLTRTGGSGANVLTFGAGSRLTVL.

This clone has just one count. V gene TRBV5-5 combines with J gene TRBJ2-7, with 11 bases identical to TRBD1. V was clipped by 4 bases and J by 0 bases; unmatched bases: 6. The germline V gene encodes CDR1 SGHKS and CDR2 YYEKEE (reference sequence). The CDR3 totals 16 residues. This CDR3 reads CASSPLGTGGSYEQYF. Here the CDR3 DNA reads TGTGCCAGCAGCCCCCTAGGGACAGGGGGCTCCTACGAGCAGTACTTC.

The rearrangement links TRBV4-1 to TRBJ2-7, with D unresolved. Germline CDR1 reads MGHRA; CDR2 reads YSYEKL. This CDR3 contains 16 residues. V lost 2 bases to trimming and J lost 1 base, with 15 bases between them. As DNA, the CDR3 is TGCGCCAGCAGCCAATTACCGAATCCCTCTTCCTACGAGCAGTACTTC. This gives the protein CASSQLPNPSSYEQYF.

The V gene is TRBV29-1, the J gene TRBJ2-7, with D perhaps being TRBD1 or TRBD2 (5 bases each). Between the trimmed V and J ends, which lost 4 bases and 2 bases, there was a span of 12 bases. The CDR3 length is 13 residues. CDR1 is SQVTM and CDR2 is ANQGSEA in the germline V gene. CDR3 DNA sequence: TGCAGCGTTGGGAATGGGGGTCCCTACGAGCAGTACTTC. Translated, it gives CSVGNGGPYEQYF.

The chain joins TRBV28 to TRBJ2-7; TRBD2 matches 8 bases. The CDR3 consists of 20 residues. Germline assignment: CDR1 MDHEN and CDR2 SYDVKM. J lost 0 bases, V lost 2 bases, and 18 bases had no gene match. CDR3 DNA sequence: TGTGCCAGCAGTTTACCCCCACTTTCTAGCGGGTTTGGAGGCTCCTACGAGCAGTACTTC. It translates to CASSLPPLSSGFGGSYEQYF.